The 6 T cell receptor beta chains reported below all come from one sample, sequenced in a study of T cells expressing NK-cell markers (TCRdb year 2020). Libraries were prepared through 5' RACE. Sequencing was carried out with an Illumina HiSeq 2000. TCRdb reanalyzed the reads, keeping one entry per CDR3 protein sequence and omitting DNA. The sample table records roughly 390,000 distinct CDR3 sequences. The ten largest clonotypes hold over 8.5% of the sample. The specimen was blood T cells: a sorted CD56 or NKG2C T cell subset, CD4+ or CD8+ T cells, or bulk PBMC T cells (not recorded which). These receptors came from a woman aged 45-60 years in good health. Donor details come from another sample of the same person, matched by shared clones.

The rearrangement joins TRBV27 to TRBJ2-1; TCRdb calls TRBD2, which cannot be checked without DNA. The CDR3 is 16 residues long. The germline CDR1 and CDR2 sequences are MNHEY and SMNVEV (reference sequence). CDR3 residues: CASSLTTSGTYNEQFF.

The CDR3 loop reads CASSHPLAGGPYNEQFF. The gene calls are TRBV4-1 and TRBJ2-1; no DNA is available, so the TRBD2 call from TCRdb remains unchecked. This CDR3 has 17 residues. Germline V CDR1 and CDR2: MGHRA, YSYEKL.

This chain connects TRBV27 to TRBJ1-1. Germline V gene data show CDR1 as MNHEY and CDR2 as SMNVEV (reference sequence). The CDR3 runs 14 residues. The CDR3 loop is CASSLSRTNTEAFF.

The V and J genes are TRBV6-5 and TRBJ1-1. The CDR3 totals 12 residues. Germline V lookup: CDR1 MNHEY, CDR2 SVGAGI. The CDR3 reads CASSYDRTEAFF.

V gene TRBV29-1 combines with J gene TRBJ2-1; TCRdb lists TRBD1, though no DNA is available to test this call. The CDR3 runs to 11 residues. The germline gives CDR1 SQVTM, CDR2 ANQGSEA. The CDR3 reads CSVGTGARQFF.

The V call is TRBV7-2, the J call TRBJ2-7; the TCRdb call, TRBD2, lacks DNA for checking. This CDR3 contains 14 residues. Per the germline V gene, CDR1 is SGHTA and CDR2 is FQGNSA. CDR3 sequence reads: CASSSGLPPYEQYF. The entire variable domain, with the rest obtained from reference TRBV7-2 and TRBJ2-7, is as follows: GAGVSQSPSNKVTEKGKDVELRCDPISGHTALYWYRQSLGQGLEFLIYFQGNSAPDKSGLPSDRFSAERTGGSVSTLTIQRTQQEDSAVYLCASSSGLPPYEQYFGPGTRLTVT.